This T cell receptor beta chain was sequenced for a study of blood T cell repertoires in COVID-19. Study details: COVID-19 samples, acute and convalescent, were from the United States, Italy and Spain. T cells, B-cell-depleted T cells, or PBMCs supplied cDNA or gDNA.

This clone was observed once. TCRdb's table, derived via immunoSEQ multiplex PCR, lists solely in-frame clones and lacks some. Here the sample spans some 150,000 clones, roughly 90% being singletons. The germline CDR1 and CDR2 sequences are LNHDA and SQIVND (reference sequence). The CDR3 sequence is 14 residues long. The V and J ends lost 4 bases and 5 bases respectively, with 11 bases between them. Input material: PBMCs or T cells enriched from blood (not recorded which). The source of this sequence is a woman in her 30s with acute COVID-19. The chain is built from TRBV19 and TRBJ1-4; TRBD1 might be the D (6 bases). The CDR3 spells CASSTRDKNEKLFF. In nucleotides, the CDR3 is TGTGCCAGTAGTACCCGGGACAAGAATGAAAAACTGTTTTTT.